The entry below gives a single T cell receptor beta chain sequence along with its context. The sample comes from a study of T cell repertoires in ileal Crohn's disease. Germline lookup yields CDR1 MGHRA and CDR2 YSYEKL. Trimming took off 4 bases at V and 5 bases at J, with 20 bases between the two ends. This CDR3 spans 16 amino acids. Sequencing used immunoSEQ multiplex PCR; TCRdb keeps in-frame clones, though not all of them. The data contain several thousand clones, under 85% of them singletons. Sequenced input: ileal tissue. This sequence was found in an adult with Crohn's disease. This chain joins TRBV4-1 and TRBJ1-1; D uncertain. CDR3 bases: TGCGCCAGCAGCCCTCTTGGCGCAGGAGGAAAGACTGAAGCTTTCTTT. Translation gives CASSPLGAGGKTEAFF.